Shown below are 26 T cell receptor beta chains from a single sample sequenced in a study of shared clonotypes between healthy human individuals. Profiled with immunoSEQ multiplex PCR; TCRdb holds only in-frame clones, not every one. This sample has about 110,000 clones; 68% occur once, and the top ten carry over 20%. Sequencing was performed on memory CD8+ T cells sorted from blood. Stated subset: CD45RO+ cells pooled with CCR7-negative TemRA cells. The receptors derive from a woman in her twenties or thirties in good health.

The chain couples TRBV19 to TRBJ2-1, with D possibly called TRBD1 or TRBD2 (6 bases each). The V and J ends lost 4 bases and 2 bases respectively, with 15 bases between them. Per the germline V gene, CDR1 is LNHDA and CDR2 is SQIVND (reference sequence). CDR3 size: 16 residues. The CDR3 sequence is CASSNIQGGPYNEQFF. CDR3 sequence (DNA): TGTGCCAGTAGTAACATACAGGGAGGCCCCTACAATGAGCAGTTCTTC.

The chain carries TRBV28 and TRBJ2-1, with D possibly called TRBD1 or TRBD2 (7 bases each). This CDR3 has 14 amino acids. CDR1 and CDR2 from the germline V gene are MDHEN and SYDVKM. V gave up 6 bases and J gave up 9 bases, with 18 bases separating them. For the CDR3, the DNA is TGTGCCAGCAGCCCAGGGGGGGGCGGGGCTGAGCAGTTCTTC. Translated: CASSPGGGGAEQFF.

This clone was found once. The V call is TRBV27, the J call TRBJ2-5, with 11 nucleotides matching TRBD2. The CDR3 contains 16 residues. Germline CDR1 reads MNHEY; CDR2 reads SMNVEV (reference sequence). Trimming cost V 5 bases and J 7 bases; bases outside gene matches: 12. CDR3 sequence: CASSPAGLAALRTQYF. The CDR3 region has the DNA TGTGCCAGCAGTCCTGCGGGACTAGCGGCCCTCAGGACCCAGTACTTC.

The gene calls are TRBV5-6 and TRBJ2-7; D may be TRBD2 (6 bases). The CDR3 length is 15 residues. The germline CDR1 and CDR2 sequences are SGHDT and YYEEEE. Trimming took 4 bases from V and 0 from J, leaving 14 bases between them. CDR3 amino acids: CASSPWAGSSYEQYF. In DNA, the CDR3 is TGTGCCAGCAGCCCCTGGGCGGGGTCCTCCTACGAGCAGTACTTC.

CDR3: CASSPFFLAGEVKFYEQYF. The CDR3 region has the DNA TGCGCCAGCAGCCCGTTTTTCCTCGCGGGAGAAGTAAAGTTCTACGAGCAGTACTTC. The rearrangement links TRBV4-1 to TRBJ2-7; TRBD2 matches at 7 bases. V was clipped by 4 bases and J by 3 bases; unmatched bases: 21. Germline V gene lookup returns CDR1 MGHRA and CDR2 YSYEKL. This CDR3 has 19 residues.

The CDR3 DNA sequence: TGTGCCAGCAGTGAAGCGCTTCGGGGAAACACCATATATTTT. Translating gives CASSEALRGNTIYF. V gene TRBV2 combines with J gene TRBJ1-3; D uncertain. Germline CDR1 and CDR2: SNHLY and FYNNEI. Trimming left V 0 bases short and J 4 bases short, with 7 bases between. The CDR3 covers 14 residues.

Only one count was recorded for this clone. The rearrangement links TRBV6-5 to TRBJ2-2; D unclear. Germline V gives CDR1 MNHEY, CDR2 SVGAGI. The CDR3 is 13 residues long. Deletions cut 5 bases from V and 5 bases from J, with 9 bases between. The CDR3 bases are TGTGCCAGCAGTGGATGGGGAACCGGGGAGCTGTTTTTT. This translates into CASSGWGTGELFF.

This clone was observed at least ten times. This chain connects TRBV19 to TRBJ1-3, with D uncertain. Trimming took 6 bases from V and 4 from J, leaving 10 bases between them. Germline V gene lookup returns CDR1 LNHDA and CDR2 SQIVND (reference sequence). The CDR3 sequence is 13 residues long. The CDR3 coding sequence is TGTGCCAGTAGACCTCCATCCGGAAACACCATATATTTT. Protein: CASRPPSGNTIYF. Supplemented by reference TRBV19 and TRBJ1-3, the full variable domain reads DGGITQSPKYLFRKEGQNVTLSCEQNLNHDAMYWYRQDPGQGLRLIYYSQIVNDFQKGDIAEGYSVSREKKESFPLTVTSAQKNPTAFYLCASRPPSGNTIYFGEGSWLTVV.

This rearrangement joins TRBV2 to TRBJ2-1; 13 bases map to TRBD2. V shed 7 bases and J 2 bases; nucleotides not matched to a gene: 5. CDR1 and CDR2 from the germline V gene are SNHLY and FYNNEI. This CDR3 has 16 residues. CDR3 coding DNA: TGTGCCAGCAACCACGGACTAGCGGGAGCCTACAATGAGCAGTTCTTC. Residues: CASNHGLAGAYNEQFF.

This clone has a single count. This chain links TRBV6-5 with TRBJ2-7, with D possibly being TRBD1 or TRBD2 (6 bases each). This CDR3 contains 15 residues. Trimming took off 0 bases at V and 7 bases at J, with 16 bases between the two ends. The germline V gene encodes CDR1 MNHEY and CDR2 SVGAGI. The CDR3 is CASSYSGGLVGEQYF. In DNA form, the CDR3 reads TGTGCCAGCAGTTACTCTGGGGGGCTCGTTGGGGAGCAGTACTTC.

The V gene is TRBV28, the J gene TRBJ2-7, with D perhaps assigned TRBD1 or TRBD2 (6 bases each). This CDR3 has 17 amino acids. V dropped 3 bases and J dropped 3 bases, with 21 bases sitting between them. Germline V gives CDR1 MDHEN, CDR2 SYDVKM. The CDR3 loop is CASSLPTSGRGLYEQYF. The CDR3 bases are TGTGCCAGCAGTTTGCCCACCTCCGGTCGGGGGCTCTACGAGCAGTACTTC.

There are a few counts of this clone. The chain recombines TRBV7-6 with TRBJ1-4, with D tentatively TRBD1 (5 bases). CDR3 length: 14 residues. V dropped 4 bases and J dropped 8 bases, with 14 bases sitting between them. Germline CDR1 reads SGHVS; CDR2 reads FNYEAQ. CDR3 loop: CASSSGVGAEKLFF. CDR3 DNA sequence: TGTGCCAGCAGCTCGGGGGTAGGCGCCGAAAAACTGTTTTTT.

The chain employs TRBV7-2 and TRBJ2-1; D is undetermined. Germline V gene sequence: CDR1 SGHTA, CDR2 FQGNSA. The V end lost 5 bases, the J end lost 7 bases, and 24 bases lay between the germline ends. This CDR3 spans 17 amino acids. CDR3 in amino acids: CASSAVNGHLAANEQFF. In DNA form, the CDR3 reads TGTGCCAGCAGCGCAGTAAATGGGCATCTCGCGGCAAATGAGCAGTTCTTC.

The chain uses TRBV11-2 and TRBJ1-1; D uncertain. V lost 0 bases to trimming and J lost 0 bases, with 11 bases between them. The CDR3 runs to 16 residues. From germline, CDR1 is SGHAT and CDR2 FQNNGV. The CDR3 loop is CASSLDWFGMNTEAFF. CDR3 in DNA: TGTGCCAGCAGCTTAGATTGGTTCGGAATGAACACTGAAGCTTTCTTT.

This clone was seen a handful of times. The rearrangement links TRBV6-6 to TRBJ2-3; D is unclear. This CDR3 is built from 14 residues. Trimming took off 4 bases at V and 2 bases at J, with 10 bases between the two ends. CDR1 is MNHNY, CDR2 SVGAGI, per germline (reference sequence). CDR3 amino acids: CASSSSATTDTQYF. CDR3 coding DNA: TGTGCCAGCAGTTCCTCAGCCACCACAGATACGCAGTATTTT.

The chain uses TRBV4-1 and TRBJ2-7, with TRBD1 matching over 9 bases. The junction had 5 bases not matched to a gene; V was cut back by 4 bases and J by 4 bases. The CDR3 covers 14 residues. Germline V gene data show CDR1 as MGHRA and CDR2 as YSYEKL. The CDR3, as DNA: TGCGCCAGCAGCCCCCCGGGACAGGGTTACGAGCAGTACTTC. This codes for CASSPPGQGYEQYF.

The table lists this clone with many counts. The chain combines TRBV6-4 with TRBJ2-2, with a tentative D call TRBD1 (6 bases). The CDR3 spans 13 residues. V lost 5 bases and J 3 bases, leaving 7 bases between the germline ends. Germline CDR1 MRHNA, CDR2 SNTAGT. DNA for the CDR3: TGTGCCAGCAGTAACAGGGACACCGGGGAGCTGTTTTTT. This gives the protein CASSNRDTGELFF.

This clone was picked up a small number of times. The rearrangement links TRBV10-2 to TRBJ2-6, with D unresolved. Deletions cut 2 bases from V and 0 bases from J, with 5 bases between. Germline V gene data show CDR1 as WSHSY and CDR2 as SAAADI. This CDR3 is built from 15 residues. In DNA, the CDR3 is TGCGCCAGCAGTGAGAGTGACTCTGGGGCCAACGTCCTGACTTTC. It yields the protein CASSESDSGANVLTF.

As for this clone: Given a far larger clone just one base away, this is likely a sequencing read error. Within the sample, other DNA sequences also encode this same CDR3. The rearrangement joins TRBV21-1 to TRBJ2-7; TRBD2, the table's D call, was not compared with the DNA. TRBV21-1 is a known pseudogene. This CDR3 has 16 amino acids. In nucleotides, the CDR3 is TGTGCCAGCAGCCAAGGACTAGCGGTTTCATCCTACGAGCAGTACTTC. This translates into CASSQGLAVSSYEQYF.

The chain is built from TRBV27 and TRBJ1-5; D unresolved. CDR3 length: 13 amino acids. CDR1 MNHEY and CDR2 SMNVEV come from the germline V gene (reference sequence). V was cut by 5 bases and J by 2 bases, with 7 bases left in between. The CDR3 bases are TGTGCCAGCAGTCCAATCGGCAATCAGCCCCAGCATTTT. Its translation: CASSPIGNQPQHF.

The chain combines TRBV7-8 with TRBJ1-1, with D unresolved. The CDR3 totals 17 residues. The germline V gene encodes CDR1 SGHVS and CDR2 FQNEAQ. Trimming pared 5 bases from V and 0 bases from J, leaving 19 bases between. The CDR3 DNA sequence: TGTGCCAGCAGCGCCACCTTAGGAGGCAGGATGAACACTGAAGCTTTCTTT. Translated: CASSATLGGRMNTEAFF.

V gene TRBV10-3 combines with J gene TRBJ2-7, with 10 bases matching TRBD2. Germline V gene sequence: CDR1 ENHRY, CDR2 SYGVKD. Losses at the gene ends were 9 bases for V and 3 bases for J; bases not matched to a gene: 8. CDR3 size: 14 residues. CDR3 protein: CAIRPAGGFYEQYF. DNA for the CDR3: TGTGCCATTCGACCAGCGGGAGGGTTCTACGAGCAGTACTTC.

V and J are TRBV5-1 and TRBJ1-1; 9 bases are shared with TRBD1. Looked up from germline, CDR1 is SGHRS and CDR2 is YFSETQ. J was trimmed by 1 base and V by 4 bases; bases with no gene match: 5. The CDR3 consists of 15 residues. For the CDR3, the DNA is TGCGCCAGCAGCACGGGACAGGGTGAGAACACTGAAGCTTTCTTT. Encoded protein: CASSTGQGENTEAFF.

As for this clone: This CDR3 fails to terminate in the conserved phenylalanine or tryptophan, so it likely reflects a read error. The rearrangement joins TRBV29-1 to TRBJ1-2, with TRBD1 matching 9 bases. Looked up from germline, CDR1 is SQVTM and CDR2 is ANQGSEA. The CDR3 contains 14 residues. V gave up 6 bases and J gave up 4 bases; unmatched junction bases: 9. This CDR3 is CSVVGTGSSYGYTY. The CDR3 nucleotides are TGCAGCGTCGTCGGGACAGGGAGTAGCTATGGCTACACCTAC.

The V and J genes are TRBV28 and TRBJ1-5, with D hard to call. Trimming left V 3 bases short and J 2 bases short, with 11 bases between. The germline V gene has CDR1 MDHEN and CDR2 SYDVKM. The CDR3 runs 15 residues. The CDR3 DNA follows: TGTGCCAGCAGTTTCTGGGGTAAGGGCAATCAGCCCCAGCATTTT. Protein product: CASSFWGKGNQPQHF.

Notes on this clone: One end of the junction does not line up with germline, which may come from a read error. The rearrangement links TRBV5-1 to TRBJ2-3; 10 nucleotides line up with TRBD2. The CDR3 is made up of 16 amino acids. CDR1 is SGHRS, CDR2 YFSETQ, per germline. The CDR3 region is CASSLASGSSTDTQYF. The CDR3 nucleotides are TGCGCCAGCAGCTTAGCTAGCGGGAGTAGCACCGATACGCAGTATTTT.